This T cell receptor beta chain was sequenced in a study of blood T cell repertoires in COVID-19. About the research overall: The cDNA or gDNA used as material had been derived from T cells, B-cell-depleted T cells, or PBMCs.

CDR1 is ENHRY, CDR2 SYGVKD, per germline. The CDR3 has 15 residues. The J segment lost 4 bases and the V segment lost 4 bases, leaving 3 bases of the junction unmatched. Per the authors' pipeline: Estimated nucleated cell counts came from reference gene primer amplification. Data came from immunoSEQ multiplex PCR; TCRdb stores just in-frame clones and leaves some out. V and J calls and clone size are copied from that table; D and trimming were computed from the DNA. The table shows roughly 60,000 clones, with approximately 85% occurring only once. The clonotype originates from a human donor in a cohort sampled during active COVID-19. Source material: peripheral blood. The V gene is TRBV10-3, the J gene TRBJ2-1, with 11 bases lining up with TRBD2. Here the CDR3 reads CAISGLAGGYNEQFF. The DNA for the CDR3 is TGTGCCATCAGTGGTCTAGCGGGGGGATACAATGAGCAGTTCTTC.